The rows below give T cell receptor beta chains drawn from one sample of a study of siplizumab effects on memory and regulatory T cells. Sequencing used immunoSEQ multiplex PCR; TCRdb keeps in-frame clones, though not all of them. This table has 100,000 to 120,000 clones, roughly 92% appearing once. Sample: CD4+ T cells sorted from blood. These receptors were taken from a human donor in good health. CDR3s include the opening cysteine and the closing phenylalanine or tryptophan. A D gene is named only where the DNA matches it firmly. Some rows mark clone size as missing; the rest say once, few, many or name a class of expanded clone.

V	D	J	size	CDR3	DNA
TRBV7-9	TRBD1	TRBJ2-5	once	CASSSGQPRGTQYF	TGTGCCAGCAGCTCGGGACAGCCTCGGGGGACCCAGTACTTC
TRBV5-1	.	TRBJ1-2	.	CASSGTVNYGYTF	TGCGCCAGCAGCGGGACTGTTAACTATGGCTACACCTTC
TRBV19	TRBD2	TRBJ2-7	.	CASSILAGGRYEQYF	TGTGCCAGTAGTATCCTAGCGGGGGGGCGCTACGAGCAGTACTTC
TRBV7-8	.	TRBJ1-1	.	CASDPRAGRNAEAFF	TGTGCCAGTGACCCCCGGGCAGGGAGGAACGCTGAAGCTTTCTTT
TRBV11-2	TRBD2	TRBJ2-7	.	CASSLFRGLAGTYEQYF	TGTGCCAGCAGCTTATTTCGGGGACTAGCGGGGACCTACGAGCAGTACTTC
TRBV6-5	TRBD1	TRBJ1-5	.	CASSSGQGDQPQHF	TGTGCCAGCAGCTCCGGACAGGGCGATCAGCCCCAGCATTTT
TRBV2	.	TRBJ2-4	.	CASSDGQGMNIQYF	TGTGCCAGCAGTGATGGTCAGGGGATGAACATTCAGTACTTC
TRBV6-6	.	TRBJ2-6	.	CASIVSHSGANVLTF	TGTGCCAGCATCGTATCCCACTCTGGGGCCAACGTCCTGACTTTC
TRBV7-2	.	TRBJ2-7	.	CASSPTGNRLEQYF	TGTGCCAGCAGCCCAACAGGAAACCGCTTGGAGCAGTACTTC
TRBV19	.	TRBJ2-7	.	CASSIWDGTYEQYF	TGTGCCAGTAGTATTTGGGACGGTACCTACGAGCAGTACTTC
TRBV18	.	TRBJ1-5	.	CASSLSGEPQHF	TGTGCCAGCTCACTCTCGGGGGAGCCCCAGCATTTT
TRBV6-5	.	TRBJ1-4	.	CASSLGGTNEKLFF	TGTGCCAGCAGTTTGGGGGGGACTAATGAAAAACTGTTTTTT
TRBV19	TRBD1	TRBJ1-2	.	CASSIPGQGTYQFYGYTF	TGTGCCAGTAGTATCCCCGGACAGGGGACCTACCAATTCTATGGCTACACCTTC
TRBV5-1	.	TRBJ1-6	.	CASSLDGQQNYNSPLHF	TGCGCCAGCAGCTTGGATGGCCAGCAAAACTATAATTCACCCCTCCACTTT
TRBV6-6	.	TRBJ2-1	.	CASRTGTSYNEQFF	TGTGCCAGCAGGACAGGGACTTCCTACAATGAGCAGTTCTTC
TRBV11-3	.	TRBJ2-1	.	CASSLQGAPSYNEQFF	TGTGCCAGCAGCCTCCAGGGAGCTCCCTCCTACAATGAGCAGTTCTTC
TRBV6-6	TRBD1	TRBJ1-4	.	CASRRQGAGEKLFF	TGTGCCAGCCGAAGACAGGGGGCCGGGGAAAAACTGTTTTTT
TRBV5-5	TRBD1	TRBJ1-2	.	CASSLQGAAGYTF	TGTGCCAGCAGCTTGCAGGGGGCGGCTGGCTACACCTTC
TRBV7-9	.	TRBJ2-7	.	CASSFRVGDEQYF	TGTGCCAGCAGCTTCCGGGTAGGGGACGAGCAGTACTTC
TRBV15	.	TRBJ1-1	.	CATSFQGFGTEAFF	TGTGCCACCAGCTTTCAGGGTTTCGGCACTGAAGCTTTCTTT
TRBV15	TRBD2	TRBJ2-2	.	CATSKVTSGTGELFF	TGTGCCACCAGCAAGGTGACTAGCGGCACCGGGGAGCTGTTTTTT
TRBV29-1	TRBD1	TRBJ2-2	.	CSVARGQGITGELFF	TGCAGCGTTGCGAGGGGACAGGGCATCACCGGGGAGCTGTTTTTT
TRBV7-2	.	TRBJ1-2	.	CASSLAVNYGYTF	TGTGCCAGCAGCTTAGCAGTTAACTATGGCTACACCTTC
TRBV7-9	.	TRBJ2-7	.	CASSPEYSTGSYEQYF	TGTGCCAGCAGCCCCGAGTACTCGACCGGGTCCTACGAGCAGTACTTC
TRBV6-1	TRBD1	TRBJ2-7	.	CASSERDRGLEQYF	TGTGCCAGCAGTGAACGGGACAGGGGGCTTGAGCAGTACTTC
TRBV19	.	TRBJ1-1	.	CASSITTVYGAFF	TGTGCCAGTAGTATTACGACGGTCTATGGGGCTTTCTTT
TRBV6-1	TRBD1	TRBJ2-7	.	CASSEPGTGSSEQYF	TGTGCCAGCAGTGAACCCGGGACAGGGAGTAGCGAGCAGTACTTC
TRBV12-5	.	TRBJ2-3	.	CASGLVLTPTDTQYF	TGTGCTAGTGGTTTGGTTCTTACCCCCACAGATACGCAGTATTTT
TRBV5-6	TRBD1	TRBJ2-2	.	CASSFADRETGELFF	TGTGCCAGCAGCTTCGCGGACAGGGAAACCGGGGAGCTGTTTTTT
TRBV5-5	.	TRBJ1-4	.	CASSLDTGREKLFF	TGTGCCAGCAGCTTGGATACAGGGCGTGAAAAACTGTTTTTT
TRBV4-2	.	TRBJ2-7	.	CASSQERGVGVSTYEQYF	TGTGCCAGCAGCCAAGAAAGGGGGGTCGGGGTCAGTACCTACGAGCAGTACTTC
TRBV29-1	.	TRBJ2-1	.	CSVEDWPLTEQFF	TGCAGCGTTGAAGACTGGCCCCTCACTGAGCAGTTCTTC
TRBV6-1	.	TRBJ1-5	.	CASREEQPQHF	TGTGCCAGCAGAGAGGAGCAGCCCCAGCATTTT
TRBV30	TRBD1	TRBJ1-1	.	CAWRGTGDYTEAFF	TGTGCCTGGAGGGGGACAGGAGATTACACTGAAGCTTTCTTT
TRBV6-5	.	TRBJ2-6	.	CASSYPAANVLTF	TGTGCCAGCAGTTACCCGGCGGCCAACGTCCTGACTTTC
TRBV2	.	TRBJ1-2	.	CASTEGGSYTF	TGTGCCAGCACCGAAGGGGGTAGCTACACCTTC
TRBV7-9	.	TRBJ2-3	.	CASSLNPSSSTPQYF	TGTGCCAGCAGCTTGAACCCAAGTAGTAGTACGCCGCAGTATTTT
TRBV28	.	TRBJ1-1	once	CASRVVRVLSEAFF	TGTGCCAGCAGGGTAGTCAGGGTGTTATCTGAAGCTTTCTTT
TRBV4-1	.	TRBJ1-5	.	CASSQVANSNQPQHF	TGCGCCAGCAGCCAAGTAGCGAATAGCAATCAGCCCCAGCATTTT
TRBV4-1	.	TRBJ1-2	.	CASSQAVQGWSGYTF	TGCGCCAGCAGCCAAGCCGTGCAGGGATGGAGTGGCTACACCTTC
TRBV7-2	.	TRBJ2-7	.	CASSFSYEQYF	TGTGCCAGCAGCTTCTCCTACGAGCAGTACTTC
TRBV7-6	.	TRBJ2-3	.	CASSPDSPVLTDTQYF	TGTGCCAGCAGCCCCGACAGCCCGGTACTCACAGATACGCAGTATTTT
TRBV5-8	.	TRBJ2-2	.	CASSFWTGTGELFF	TGTGCCAGCAGCTTTTGGACGGGTACCGGGGAGCTGTTTTTT
TRBV18	.	TRBJ1-1	.	CASSLGYEAFF	TGTGCCAGCTCTCTGGGGTATGAAGCTTTCTTT
TRBV10-3	TRBD1	TRBJ1-2	once	CAIVPDREVHGYTF	TGTGCCATTGTACCTGACAGGGAGGTACATGGCTACACCTTC
TRBV7-9	TRBD1	TRBJ2-5	.	CASSLTGAWQETQYF	TGTGCCAGCAGCTTAACAGGGGCTTGGCAAGAGACCCAGTACTTC
TRBV28	.	TRBJ1-4	.	CASSLSEKLFF	TGTGCCAGCAGTTTATCTGAAAAACTGTTTTTT